This TCR beta chain was sequenced in a study of blood T cells in healthy people across ages. As regards this clonotype: Its specificity is unknown. An end of the junction does not agree with germline; a read error may underlie this.

This CDR3 is built from 15 residues. Germline V lookup: CDR1 SGDLS, CDR2 YYNGEE. The second PCR ran about 6 to 11 cycles with a sample-barcoded 5' primer and J-beta primers. MiXCR was run by TCRdb on the 5' RACE reads, yielding one entry per CDR3 protein. Here the sample spans hundreds of thousands of distinct CDR3 sequences, 29% being singletons. General study points: Compared with aged donors, long-lived donors showed fewer expanded clones, suggesting selection.

The chain has TRBV9 and TRBJ2-1; D tentatively reads TRBD1 or TRBD2 (6 bases each). The specimen was blood. The sequence was obtained from a woman of 80 years or more in good health. This chain's CDR3 is CASSEGGGSWNEQCF. As DNA, the CDR3 is TGTGCCAGCAGCGAGGGGGGAGGTTCTTGGAATGAGCAGTGCTTC.